These 27 T cell receptor beta chains were sequenced from one sample in a study of cytomegalovirus exposure and HLA in healthy donors. The PCR made use of 60 Vbeta and 13 Jbeta primers. The method was immunoSEQ multiplex PCR; TCRdb's version includes in-frame clones alone and lacks a portion of them. The sample holds approximately 180,000 clones, about four fifths seen once. The material sequenced was PBMCs. The receptors come from a man under 40 in good health and CMV-seropositive.

DNA for the CDR3: TGTGCCACCAGCAGAGTCGACAGGGATAACGGGGAGCTGTTTTTT. This sequence encodes CATSRVDRDNGELFF. This chain uses TRBV15 with TRBJ2-2, with TRBD1 matching over 7 bases. The CDR3 runs 15 residues. Trimming took 1 base from V and 7 from J; bases not matched to a gene: 6. Looked up from germline, CDR1 is LNHNV and CDR2 is YYDKDF (reference sequence).

This clone was found once. The rearrangement uses TRBV27 and TRBJ2-1; D might be TRBD2 (6 bases). The germline gives CDR1 MNHEY, CDR2 SMNVEV (reference sequence). Trimming took 5 bases from V and 8 from J, leaving 19 bases between them. The CDR3 totals 15 residues. CDR3 DNA: TGTGCCAGCAGTCCGCTCACCGAGCGCGGGGATGAGCAGTTCTTC. Residues: CASSPLTERGDEQFF.

This clone is a singleton in its sample. The chain carries TRBV5-6 and TRBJ2-7; 7 bases are a match to TRBD2. The germline CDR1 and CDR2 sequences are SGHDT and YYEEEE. Germline trimming cut 4 bases from V and 1 base from J; bases unmatched to any gene: 8. The CDR3 spans 15 residues. CDR3 nucleotides: TGTGCCAGCAGCCCGGGGACTACCCTATCCTACGAGCAGTACTTC. The encoded protein is CASSPGTTLSYEQYF.

This clone has a handful of counts. This sequence joins TRBV5-6 and TRBJ1-4; possibly TRBD1 for D (5 bases). The CDR3 is 15 residues long. Deletions cut 1 base from V and 8 bases from J, with 15 bases between. The germline V gene encodes CDR1 SGHDT and CDR2 YYEEEE. The CDR3 protein is CASSLSLRDREKLFF. The CDR3 coding sequence is TGTGCCAGCAGCTTGAGCCTCAGGGATCGGGAAAAACTGTTTTTT.

The chain carries TRBV6-5 and TRBJ2-3; 8 nucleotides agree with TRBD1. CDR3 length equals 14 residues. V lost 5 bases and J lost 2; bases outside the gene matches: 3. Germline CDR1 is MNHEY and CDR2 is SVGAGI. DNA of the CDR3: TGTGCCAGCAGTAGGACAGGGACCACAGATACGCAGTATTTT. Translation gives CASSRTGTTDTQYF.

The chain employs TRBV6-4 and TRBJ2-3; D possibly corresponds to TRBD1 (6 bases). From germline, CDR1 is MRHNA and CDR2 SNTAGT. The V end lost 2 bases, the J end lost 4 bases, and 10 bases lay between the germline ends. There are 14 residues in the CDR3. The CDR3 sequence is CASSDISGADTQYF. For the CDR3, the DNA is TGTGCCAGCAGTGACATATCAGGGGCAGATACGCAGTATTTT.

The CDR3 DNA follows: TGTGCCAGCAGATGGGGAGGAAATTCACCCCTCCACTTT. The encoded protein is CASRWGGNSPLHF. The chain recombines TRBV7-9 with TRBJ1-6; no clear D. CDR1 is SEHNR and CDR2 is FQNEAQ in the germline V gene (reference sequence). The CDR3 consists of 13 residues. Deletions cut 6 bases from V and 7 bases from J, with 10 bases between.

This clone was seen more than once but under ten times. The V gene is TRBV6-5, the J gene TRBJ2-7, with 9 nucleotides matching TRBD2. The CDR3 contains 15 residues. After removal of 2 bases from V and 5 bases from J, the junction contained 7 bases not matched to a gene. The germline V gene has CDR1 MNHEY and CDR2 SVGAGI. CDR3 residues: CASSYSAGGPHEQYF. For the CDR3, the DNA is TGTGCCAGCAGTTACAGCGCGGGAGGGCCCCACGAGCAGTACTTC.

This chain joins TRBV25-1 and TRBJ1-6; 7 bases agree with TRBD1. The junction had 6 bases not matched to a gene; V was cut back by 6 bases and J by 10 bases. Germline V CDR1 and CDR2: MGHDK, SYGVNS. This CDR3 comprises 13 residues. Here the CDR3 DNA reads TGTGCCAGCAGCGGACAGGTTTACTCACCCCTCCACTTT. Protein product: CASSGQVYSPLHF.

This clone was found once. The chain recombines TRBV10-3 with TRBJ2-1; D perhaps matches TRBD2 (5 bases). The CDR3 sequence is 15 residues long. Germline V gene sequence: CDR1 ENHRY, CDR2 SYGVKD. V was pared by 8 bases and J by 7 bases, with 21 bases between. The CDR3 region has the DNA TGTGCCATCTCCGCTAGCAACAACCCTACAAATGAGCAGTTCTTC. The encoded protein is CAISASNNPTNEQFF.

The chain has TRBV7-3 and TRBJ2-1; the match to TRBD2 covers 14 bases. This CDR3 spans 17 amino acids. Germline CDR1 reads SGHTA; CDR2 reads FQGTGA. J lost 8 bases, V lost 4 bases, and 10 bases had no gene match. The CDR3 loop reads CASSSSMGLAGADEQFF. The CDR3 nucleotides read TGTGCCAGCAGCTCCTCTATGGGACTAGCGGGAGCAGATGAGCAGTTCTTC.

The gene calls are TRBV2 and TRBJ1-3, with no clear D. Per the germline V gene, CDR1 is SNHLY and CDR2 is FYNNEI. The CDR3 spans 13 residues. With 5 bases removed from V and 1 base from J, the gap between germline ends came to 6 bases. The DNA for the CDR3 is TGTGCCAGCAGTAGAGGGTCTGGAAACACCATATATTTT. Protein: CASSRGSGNTIYF.

This clone was picked up a small number of times. This chain connects TRBV7-2 to TRBJ1-1, with D perhaps matching TRBD1 (6 bases). From germline, CDR1 is SGHTA and CDR2 FQGNSA. The CDR3 consists of 15 residues. Trimming left V 1 base short and J 5 bases short, with 14 bases between. CDR3 residues: CASSLDVGGGTEAFF. The CDR3 nucleotides are TGTGCCAGCAGCTTAGACGTAGGGGGGGGGACTGAAGCTTTCTTT.

The V gene is TRBV11-2, the J gene TRBJ2-1; D might be TRBD2 (6 bases). Per the germline V gene, CDR1 is SGHAT and CDR2 is FQNNGV. V lost 1 base, J lost 0 bases, and 10 bases lay in between. CDR3 size: 16 residues. The CDR3 nucleotides read TGTGCCAGCAGCTTAGTGGGGGGAGCCTCCTACAATGAGCAGTTCTTC. Translating it yields CASSLVGGASYNEQFF.

The chain joins TRBV6-1 to TRBJ2-2; tentative D call: TRBD1 (6 bases). The CDR3 sequence is 14 residues long. V lost 1 base and J 4 bases, leaving 7 bases between the germline ends. Germline V gene lookup returns CDR1 MNHNS and CDR2 SASEGT. Here the CDR3 reads CASSEGRGTGELFF. The CDR3 DNA reads as TGTGCCAGCAGTGAAGGCAGGGGCACCGGGGAGCTGTTTTTT.

V gene TRBV2 combines with J gene TRBJ1-4, with D perhaps matching TRBD1 (6 bases). This CDR3 has 16 amino acids. V lost 6 bases, J lost 5 bases, and 19 bases lay in between. From germline, CDR1 is SNHLY and CDR2 FYNNEI. This chain's CDR3 is CASRRGAGGGNEKLFF. CDR3 bases: TGTGCCAGCAGAAGAGGAGCGGGGGGCGGCAATGAAAAACTGTTTTTT.

This clone came up a few times. The chain uses TRBV19 and TRBJ1-1; D is ambiguous. CDR1 is LNHDA and CDR2 is SQIVND in the germline V gene (reference sequence). This CDR3 contains 15 residues. The V end was cut by 0 bases, the J end by 1 base, with 9 bases between. Here the CDR3 reads CASSIDQEGNTEAFF. CDR3 nucleotides: TGTGCCAGTAGTATAGATCAGGAAGGGAACACTGAAGCTTTCTTT.

This chain uses TRBV7-2 with TRBJ2-1; 10 positions agree with TRBD2. J lost 1 base, V lost 2 bases, and 5 bases had no gene match. The CDR3 spans 17 residues. Germline V gene data show CDR1 as SGHTA and CDR2 as FQGNSA. The DNA for the CDR3 is TGTGCCAGCAGCTTAAGAGCGGGAGGGTTTTCCTACAATGAGCAGTTCTTC. Amino acid sequence: CASSLRAGGFSYNEQFF.

V is TRBV4-3 and J is TRBJ2-6; no clear D gene. Per the germline V gene, CDR1 is LGHNA and CDR2 is YSLEER. The length of the CDR3 is 15 residues. V dropped 0 bases and J dropped 1 base, with 4 bases sitting between them. This chain's CDR3 is CASSQDRSGANVLTF. CDR3 in DNA: TGCGCCAGCAGCCAAGATCGGTCTGGGGCCAACGTCCTGACTTTC.

This clone appeared once. The chain recombines TRBV6-6 with TRBJ1-2; 7 bases align to TRBD1. The germline V gene has CDR1 MNHNY and CDR2 SVGAGI (reference sequence). CDR3 length: 13 residues. The J segment lost 3 bases and the V segment lost 7 bases, leaving 5 bases of the junction unmatched. CDR3 residues: CASTEDRDYGYTF. The CDR3 DNA reads TGTGCCAGCACAGAAGACAGGGACTATGGCTACACCTTC.

The chain employs TRBV9 and TRBJ1-1; TRBD1 agrees at 10 bases. Germline assignment: CDR1 SGDLS and CDR2 YYNGEE. This CDR3 has 16 residues. J lost 4 bases, V lost 4 bases, and 10 bases had no gene match. CDR3 DNA: TGTGCCAGCAGCAAAGGACAGGGGGGCCGGGGCACTGAAGCTTTCTTT. This encodes CASSKGQGGRGTEAFF.

The chain recombines TRBV5-6 with TRBJ1-1; the D gene is possibly TRBD1 (6 bases). Trimming removed 4 bases from V and 3 bases from J, with 16 bases in between. The CDR3 extends over 15 amino acids. Per germline, CDR1 SGHDT and CDR2 YYEEEE. The CDR3 sequence: CASSHRNQGYTEAFF. The CDR3 DNA reads TGTGCCAGCAGCCATCGTAATCAGGGGTACACTGAAGCTTTCTTT. The full variable domain, with the rest looked up from reference TRBV5-6 and TRBJ1-1, is DAGVTQSPTHLIKTRGQQVTLRCSPKSGHDTVSWYQQALGQGPQFIFQYYEEEERQRGNFPDRFSGHQFPNYSSELNVNALLLGDSALYLCASSHRNQGYTEAFFGQGTRLTVV.

This clone was counted between two and nine times. The V call is TRBV18, the J call TRBJ2-7, with D hard to call. This CDR3 region has 15 residues. Germline V gives CDR1 KGHSH, CDR2 LQKENI. V lost 1 base and J lost 0, with 10 bases in between. For the CDR3, the DNA is TGTGCCAGCTCACCACGGCGGCCTAGCTCCTACGAGCAGTACTTC. Protein product: CASSPRRPSSYEQYF. Full variable domain (remainder filled in from reference TRBV18 and TRBJ2-7): NAGVMQNPRHLVRRRGQEARLRCSPMKGHSHVYWYRQLPEEGLKFMVYLQKENIIDESGMPKERFSAEFPKEGPSILRIQQVVRGDSAAYFCASSPRRPSSYEQYFGPGTRLTVT.

This clone was seen only a few times. The chain joins TRBV27 to TRBJ2-1; D may be TRBD2 (7 bases). This CDR3 is built from 15 residues. Germline lookup yields CDR1 MNHEY and CDR2 SMNVEV (reference sequence). Trimming left V 6 bases short and J 4 bases short, with 16 bases between. The DNA of the CDR3 is TGTGCCAGCAGATCTGGGGGGGGCCTATACAATGAGCAGTTCTTC. As protein: CASRSGGGLYNEQFF.

The chain has TRBV25-1 and TRBJ2-7, with D possibly TRBD1 on 5 matching bases. The CDR3 consists of 17 residues. Trimming shortened V by 2 bases and J by 5 bases, and 22 bases separated the two germline ends. CDR1 and CDR2 from the germline V gene are MGHDK and SYGVNS. The CDR3 protein is CASSEPRRAGCSHEQYF. CDR3 DNA sequence: TGTGCCAGCAGTGAACCGCGAAGGGCAGGGTGTTCCCACGAGCAGTACTTC.

The chain couples TRBV14 to TRBJ1-6; D is undetermined. Trimming cost V 1 base and J 8 bases, with 9 bases left between them. Per germline, CDR1 SGHDN and CDR2 FVKESK. This CDR3 has 14 residues. Here the CDR3 DNA reads TGTGCCAGCAGCCAAGGGTTCGGGGATTCACCCCTCCACTTT. Residues: CASSQGFGDSPLHF.

The chain is built from TRBV27 and TRBJ2-7, with D hard to call. The germline V gene encodes CDR1 MNHEY and CDR2 SMNVEV (reference sequence). The CDR3 is 16 amino acids. V lost 5 bases to trimming and J lost 0 bases, with 17 bases between them. The CDR3 region is CASSTSLSSSSYEQYF. CDR3 in DNA: TGTGCCAGCAGTACCTCTCTTAGCAGTAGCTCCTACGAGCAGTACTTC.